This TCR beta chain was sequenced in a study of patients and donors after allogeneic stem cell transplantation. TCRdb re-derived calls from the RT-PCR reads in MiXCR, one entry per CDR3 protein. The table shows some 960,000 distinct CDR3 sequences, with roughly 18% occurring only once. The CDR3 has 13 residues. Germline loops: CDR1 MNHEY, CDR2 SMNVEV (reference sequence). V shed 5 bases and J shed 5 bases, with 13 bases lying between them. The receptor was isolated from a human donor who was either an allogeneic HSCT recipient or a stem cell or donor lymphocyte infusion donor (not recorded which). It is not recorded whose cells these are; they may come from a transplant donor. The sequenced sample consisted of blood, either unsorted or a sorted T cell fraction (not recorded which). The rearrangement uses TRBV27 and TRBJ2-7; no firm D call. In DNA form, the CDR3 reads TGTGCCAGCAGTCCAAACACAGAGAACGAGCAGTACTTC. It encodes CASSPNTENEQYF.